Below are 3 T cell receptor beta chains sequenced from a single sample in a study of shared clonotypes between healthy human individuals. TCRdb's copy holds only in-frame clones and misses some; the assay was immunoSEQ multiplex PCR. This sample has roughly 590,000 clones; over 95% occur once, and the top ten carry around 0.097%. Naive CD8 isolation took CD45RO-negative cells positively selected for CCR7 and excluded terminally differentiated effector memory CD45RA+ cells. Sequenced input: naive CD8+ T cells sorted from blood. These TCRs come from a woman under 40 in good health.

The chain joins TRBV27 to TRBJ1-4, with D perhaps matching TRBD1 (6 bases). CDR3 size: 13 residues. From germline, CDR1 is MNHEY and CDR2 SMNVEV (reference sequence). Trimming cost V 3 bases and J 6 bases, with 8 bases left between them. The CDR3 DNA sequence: TGTGCCAGCAGTTTTGGGGGCTATGAAAAACTGTTTTTT. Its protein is CASSFGGYEKLFF.

The CDR3 DNA sequence: TGCGCCAGCAGACTAAAGGACGTTGTCTACGAGCAGTACTTC. It specifies CASRLKDVVYEQYF. V usage is TRBV5-1 and J usage is TRBJ2-7; the D is unclear. The CDR3 extends over 14 amino acids. Germline V gene lookup returns CDR1 SGHRS and CDR2 YFSETQ. Trimming pared 5 bases from V and 3 bases from J, leaving 15 bases between.

Here the CDR3 reads CASIRATDTQYF. The CDR3 bases are TGTGCCAGCATCCGAGCCACAGATACGCAGTATTTT. This chain links TRBV7-9 with TRBJ2-3; D gene uncertain. This CDR3 spans 12 amino acids. Germline V lookup: CDR1 SEHNR, CDR2 FQNEAQ (reference sequence). Trimming stripped 7 bases from V and 2 bases from J, with 7 bases between.